Presented here are 13 T cell receptor beta chains from one specimen sequenced in a study of siplizumab effects on memory and regulatory T cells. Libraries were prepared by immunoSEQ multiplex PCR; TCRdb keeps only in-frame clonotypes and omits some of them. The table lists 120,000 or so clones, 80% to 95% of them singletons. Specimen: CD4+ T cells sorted from blood. These receptors were collected from a human donor in good health.

This clone was recorded once. This rearrangement joins TRBV6-4 to TRBJ2-1, with D tentatively TRBD1 (6 bases). V was clipped by 3 bases and J by 5 bases, with 8 bases between them. Germline CDR1 reads MRHNA; CDR2 reads SNTAGT. There are 13 residues in the CDR3. DNA for the CDR3: TGTGCCAGCAGTGATCAGGGGAACAATGAGCAGTTCTTC. The encoded protein is CASSDQGNNEQFF.

V usage is TRBV10-3 and J usage is TRBJ1-1, with D unresolved. This CDR3 has 13 amino acids. Looked up from germline, CDR1 is ENHRY and CDR2 is SYGVKD. V lost 4 bases and J 1 base, leaving 7 bases between the germline ends. The CDR3 sequence is CAISANGNTEAFF. The CDR3 coding sequence is TGTGCCATCAGTGCTAACGGGAACACTGAAGCTTTCTTT.

The chain uses TRBV5-1 and TRBJ1-4; D is uncertain. V lost 3 bases and J 2 bases, leaving 8 bases between the germline ends. Germline values: CDR1 SGHRS, CDR2 YFSETQ. The CDR3 sequence is 14 residues long. The CDR3 is CASSSTPTNEKLFF. The CDR3 region has the DNA TGCGCCAGCAGCTCAACACCGACTAATGAAAAACTGTTTTTT.

The V gene is TRBV18, the J gene TRBJ1-1, with D possibly matching TRBD1 (6 bases). This CDR3 is 14 amino acids long. V lost 2 bases to trimming and J lost 6 bases, with 13 bases between them. Germline-derived CDR1 and CDR2 are KGHSH and LQKENI. Here the CDR3 reads CASSPIQGTAEAFF. CDR3 in DNA: TGTGCCAGCTCACCAATACAGGGTACGGCTGAAGCTTTCTTT.

The chain uses TRBV11-1 and TRBJ1-3, with a weak D call TRBD1 (6 bases). V was trimmed by 5 bases and J by 0 bases, leaving 8 bases between them. The germline gives CDR1 SGHAT, CDR2 FQDESV (reference sequence). This CDR3 region has 14 residues. The CDR3 DNA is TGTGCCAGCAGCCTGGACAGCTCTGGAAACACCATATATTTT. Protein product: CASSLDSSGNTIYF.

The rearrangement joins TRBV2 to TRBJ1-1; D remains ambiguous. The ends were cut back, 8 bases at V and 5 bases at J, with 15 bases in the middle. The CDR3 loop spans 13 amino acids. The germline gives CDR1 SNHLY, CDR2 FYNNEI. In nucleotides, the CDR3 is TGTGCCAGCGATTTATTGGGAGGAACTGAAGCTTTCTTT. Its translation is CASDLLGGTEAFF.

The rearrangement joins TRBV14 to TRBJ2-7, with 7 bases lining up with TRBD2. The CDR3 runs 13 residues. The trim removed 3 bases at V and 9 bases at J, leaving 8 bases unmatched. The germline CDR1 and CDR2 sequences are SGHDN and FVKESK. The chain's CDR3 is CASSQEGGPWQYF. In nucleotides, the CDR3 is TGTGCCAGCAGCCAGGAGGGAGGGCCTTGGCAGTACTTC.

The rearrangement joins TRBV5-1 to TRBJ2-3; 9 positions match TRBD1. Germline V gene sequence: CDR1 SGHRS, CDR2 YFSETQ. After removal of 4 bases from V and 0 bases from J, the junction contained 12 bases not matched to a gene. The CDR3 covers 18 residues. The CDR3 DNA is TGCGCCAGCAGCCCGGTGGACAGGGGAAACCCTAGCACAGATACGCAGTATTTT. This codes for CASSPVDRGNPSTDTQYF.

This chain links TRBV6-5 with TRBJ1-2, with 12 positions matching TRBD1. Germline V CDR1 and CDR2: MNHEY, SVGAGI. CDR3 size: 16 residues. J lost 4 bases, V lost 2 bases, and 5 bases had no gene match. The CDR3 sequence is CASSYRDRGPPYGYTF. As DNA, the CDR3 is TGTGCCAGCAGTTACCGGGACAGGGGGCCTCCCTATGGCTACACCTTC.

The rearrangement joins TRBV5-1 to TRBJ1-1; D unclear. V was pared by 0 bases and J by 0 bases, with 6 bases between. This CDR3 has 14 amino acids. Germline V lookup: CDR1 SGHRS, CDR2 YFSETQ. CDR3 sequence: CASSLDSMNTEAFF. The CDR3 DNA sequence: TGCGCCAGCAGCTTGGATTCCATGAACACTGAAGCTTTCTTT.

J is TRBJ2-7 and V is TRBV7-3; 9 bases align to TRBD2. From germline, CDR1 is SGHTA and CDR2 FQGTGA. The CDR3 sequence is 13 residues long. The V gene end was trimmed by 5 bases and the J gene end by 6 bases; junction bases not matched to a gene: 5. The CDR3 sequence is CASSQTSGLEQYF. Here the CDR3 DNA reads TGTGCCAGCAGCCAGACTAGCGGCCTCGAGCAGTACTTC.

The genes are TRBV15 and TRBJ1-5; tentatively, D is TRBD1 (6 bases). Per the germline V gene, CDR1 is LNHNV and CDR2 is YYDKDF (reference sequence). V lost 0 bases and J 5 bases, leaving 14 bases between the germline ends. The CDR3 loop spans 16 amino acids. CDR3 nucleotide sequence: TGTGCCACCAGCAGAGATACCGGGACAACTCATCAGCCCCAGCATTTT. Its protein product is CATSRDTGTTHQPQHF. The variable domain in full, completed from reference TRBV15 and TRBJ1-5, reads DAMVIQNPRYQVTQFGKPVTLSCSQTLNHNVMYWYQQKSSQAPKLLFHYYDKDFNNEADTPDNFQSRRPNTSFCFLDIRSPGLGDTAMYLCATSRDTGTTHQPQHFGDGTRLSIL.

This clone has more than one count but fewer than ten. The chain has TRBV9 and TRBJ2-1; 10 nucleotides align to TRBD2. Germline-derived CDR1 and CDR2 are SGDLS and YYNGEE. This CDR3 spans 17 amino acids. Trimming at V came to 4 bases and at J to 7 bases, leaving 14 bases not matched to a gene. The CDR3 DNA reads as TGTGCCAGCAGCCCTCGTAGAGCGGGAGGGCCTGAGAATGAGCAGTTCTTC. This codes for CASSPRRAGGPENEQFF.